These T cell receptor beta chains were read from a single sample in a study of OX40 agonist ivuxolimab in advanced cancers. Profiling relied on immunoSEQ multiplex PCR, and the TCRdb table lists in-frame clones only, not all of them. The sample carries 55,000 to 75,000 clones, more than 65% recorded once. This specimen consisted of CD4+ or CD8+ T cells sorted from blood, obtained in a trial of the OX40 agonist ivuxolimab. These receptors were collected from an adult with an advanced solid tumor such as melanoma, head and neck, liver or kidney cancer. Each CDR3 is given with its conserved first and last residue. A D gene is named only where the DNA matches it firmly. The size field is filled for only some rows; it gives once, few, many or a size class.

v_gene	abundance	j_gene	d_gene	CDR3aa	CDR3nt
TRBV7-3	.	TRBJ2-6	TRBD1	CASSLTRWTGGSGANVLTF	TGTGCCAGCAGCTTAACCCGCTGGACAGGGGGGTCAGGGGCCAACGTCCTGACTTTC
TRBV6-5	.	TRBJ1-6	.	CASSYSGTVYNSPLHF	TGTGCCAGCAGTTACTCCGGGACGGTTTATAATTCACCCCTCCACTTT
TRBV6-1	.	TRBJ2-6	.	CASSRSSGANVLTF	TGTGCCAGCAGTAGATCCTCTGGGGCCAACGTCCTGACTTTC
TRBV28	once	TRBJ1-1	TRBD1	CASTSGGGQSEAFF	TGTGCCAGCACCTCAGGGGGGGGGCAGAGTGAAGCTTTCTTT
TRBV5-4	.	TRBJ1-2	.	CASSLLDSPNYGYTF	TGTGCCAGCAGCTTGTTGGACAGCCCTAACTATGGCTACACCTTC
TRBV7-2	.	TRBJ2-1	TRBD2	CASSSRTSGFSYNEQFF	TGTGCCAGCAGCTCAAGGACTAGCGGGTTCTCCTACAATGAGCAGTTCTTC
TRBV27	.	TRBJ1-2	TRBD1	CASSLSDRVGGYTF	TGTGCCAGCAGTTTATCGGACAGGGTGGGTGGCTACACCTTC
TRBV11-2	.	TRBJ2-1	TRBD1	CASSRGQSSYNEQFF	TGTGCCAGCAGCAGGGGACAGTCCTCCTACAATGAGCAGTTCTTC
TRBV4-2	.	TRBJ2-7	TRBD1	CASSRSIGGQGSHEQYF	TGTGCCAGCAGCCGCTCGATAGGGGGACAGGGGAGCCACGAGCAGTACTTC
TRBV19	.	TRBJ1-2	TRBD1	CASSMMGQLYGYTF	TGTGCCAGTAGTATGATGGGACAGCTCTATGGCTACACCTTC
TRBV6-5	.	TRBJ1-2	.	CASTGTYGYTF	TGTGCCAGCACAGGGACCTATGGCTACACCTTC
TRBV5-1	.	TRBJ2-7	TRBD1	CASSSGQVGGSEQYF	TGCGCCAGCAGCTCCGGACAGGTGGGTGGCTCCGAGCAGTACTTC
TRBV15	.	TRBJ1-4	.	CASKHGNEKLFF	TGTGCCTCCAAACACGGGAATGAAAAACTGTTTTTT
TRBV19	.	TRBJ1-6	TRBD1	CASSIPRQGTRSPLHF	TGTGCCAGTAGTATCCCGAGACAGGGTACGCGATCACCCCTCCACTTT
TRBV6-1	.	TRBJ1-2	.	CASSRGWGALGYTF	TGTGCCAGCAGCCGGGGGTGGGGCGCCCTGGGCTACACCTTC
TRBV5-1	few	TRBJ2-2	.	CASSLTGLANTGELFF	TGCGCCAGCAGCTTGACAGGCCTCGCGAACACCGGGGAGCTGTTTTTT
TRBV5-1	.	TRBJ1-3	.	CASSSGSVSGNTIYF	TGCGCCAGCAGCTCCGGGTCCGTCTCTGGAAACACCATATATTTT
TRBV18	.	TRBJ1-6	TRBD1	CASSPRQGQESPLHF	TGTGCCAGCTCACCTAGACAGGGGCAGGAATCACCCCTCCACTTT
TRBV18	once	TRBJ2-3	TRBD1	CASTVTWTGVDVSTDTQYF	TGTGCCAGCACCGTCACGTGGACAGGCGTCGACGTTAGCACAGATACGCAGTATTTT
TRBV19	.	TRBJ2-7	.	CASSIGRPYEQYF	TGTGCCAGTAGTATTGGACGGCCCTACGAGCAGTACTTC
TRBV5-1	.	TRBJ1-6	.	CASRNNSPLHF	TGCGCCAGCCGAAACAATTCACCCCTCCACTTT
TRBV5-1	.	TRBJ2-3	TRBD1	CASSLADRVLDTQYF	TGCGCCAGCAGCTTGGCCGACAGGGTACTTGATACGCAGTATTTT
TRBV4-1	.	TRBJ2-7	.	CASSHSPVEDEQYF	TGCGCCAGCAGCCACTCCCCCGTGGAGGACGAGCAGTACTTC
TRBV5-5	.	TRBJ2-3	.	CASSPSTGTDTQYF	TGTGCCAGCAGCCCATCGACAGGCACAGATACGCAGTATTTT
TRBV4-3	.	TRBJ2-2	TRBD2	CASSQDWLAGGPDTGELFF	TGCGCCAGCAGCCAAGATTGGCTAGCGGGGGGGCCGGACACCGGGGAGCTGTTTTTT
TRBV6-1	.	TRBJ1-4	.	CASREGTTNEKLFF	TGTGCCAGCAGAGAGGGGACAACTAATGAAAAACTGTTTTTT
TRBV4-1	.	TRBJ1-2	.	CASSQRQENYGYTF	TGCGCCAGCAGCCAACGACAGGAGAACTATGGCTACACCTTC
TRBV18	.	TRBJ1-2	TRBD1	CASSPDREDGYTF	TGTGCCAGCTCCCCCGACAGGGAGGATGGCTACACCTTC
TRBV6-5	.	TRBJ1-2	.	CASSYRPYYGYTF	TGTGCCAGCAGTTACCGTCCATACTATGGCTACACCTTC
TRBV11-2	.	TRBJ2-7	.	CASSLVLDEQYF	TGTGCCAGCAGCTTAGTGCTGGACGAGCAGTACTTC
TRBV5-6	.	TRBJ1-1	.	CASSLRPNTEAFF	TGTGCCAGCAGCTTAAGACCGAACACTGAAGCTTTCTTT
TRBV6-1	.	TRBJ2-3	TRBD1	CASKQGSTDTQYF	TGTGCCAGCAAACAGGGGAGCACAGATACGCAGTATTTT
TRBV7-6	.	TRBJ2-3	.	CASSLGVIGTADTQYF	TGTGCCAGCTCCCTCGGGGTTATTGGCACAGCGGATACGCAGTATTTT
TRBV21-1	once	TRBJ2-2	.	CASSKGEGLAGNTGELFF	TGTGCCAGCAGCAAAGGAGAGGGACTAGCGGGGAACACCGGGGAGCTGTTTTTT
TRBV7-2	.	TRBJ1-1	TRBD1	CASQLARNLRGRDTEAFF	TGTGCCAGCCAGCTCGCACGTAACCTCAGGGGGCGCGACACTGAAGCTTTCTTT
TRBV9	.	TRBJ1-6	.	CASSVNPSSYNSPLHF	TGTGCCAGCAGCGTTAACCCAAGCTCCTATAATTCACCCCTCCACTTT
TRBV7-8	.	TRBJ1-5	.	CASSFFGAPGNQPQHF	TGTGCCAGCAGCTTTTTTGGGGCTCCGGGCAATCAGCCCCAGCATTTT
TRBV14	.	TRBJ1-3	.	CASSQERGGNTIYF	TGTGCCAGCAGCCAAGAACGAGGCGGAAACACCATATATTTT
TRBV10-3	.	TRBJ2-2	.	CAITDSVNTGELFF	TGTGCCATCACCGACTCAGTGAACACCGGGGAGCTGTTTTTT
TRBV7-9	.	TRBJ1-5	.	CASSDPGQPQHF	TGTGCCAGCAGCGATCCGGGGCAGCCCCAGCATTTT
TRBV7-2	few	TRBJ1-2	.	CASSLTADYGYTF	TGTGCCAGCAGCTTAACGGCAGACTATGGCTACACCTTC
TRBV15	.	TRBJ2-1	.	CATSRDRPNSPAVQFF	TGTGCCACCAGCAGAGATCGACCCAACTCCCCAGCTGTGCAGTTCTTC